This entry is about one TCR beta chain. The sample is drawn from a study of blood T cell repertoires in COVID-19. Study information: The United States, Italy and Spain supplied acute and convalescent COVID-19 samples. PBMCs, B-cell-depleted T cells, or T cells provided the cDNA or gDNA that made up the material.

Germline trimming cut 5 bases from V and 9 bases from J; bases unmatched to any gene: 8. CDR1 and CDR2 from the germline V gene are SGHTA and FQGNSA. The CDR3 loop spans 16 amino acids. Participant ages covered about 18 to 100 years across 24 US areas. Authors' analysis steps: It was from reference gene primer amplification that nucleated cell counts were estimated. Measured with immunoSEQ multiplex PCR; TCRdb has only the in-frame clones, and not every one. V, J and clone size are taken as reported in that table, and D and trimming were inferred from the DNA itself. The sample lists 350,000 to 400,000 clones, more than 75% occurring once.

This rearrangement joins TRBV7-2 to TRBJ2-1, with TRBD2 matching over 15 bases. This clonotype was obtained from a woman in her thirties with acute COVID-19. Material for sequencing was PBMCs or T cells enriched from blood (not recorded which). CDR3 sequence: CASSPRTSGGAIEQFF. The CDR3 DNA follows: TGTGCCAGCAGCCCCCGGACTAGCGGGGGGGCGATTGAGCAGTTCTTC. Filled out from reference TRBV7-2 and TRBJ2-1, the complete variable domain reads GAGVSQSPSNKVTEKGKDVELRCDPISGHTALYWYRQSLGQGLEFLIYFQGNSAPDKSGLPSDRFSAERTGGSVSTLTIQRTQQEDSAVYLCASSPRTSGGAIEQFFGPGTRLTVL.